This T cell receptor beta chain was identified during a study of T cell repertoires in cytomegalovirus infection. In TCRdb, the reads were re-called with MiXCR into one record per CDR3 protein. Of approximately 500,000 distinct CDR3 sequences listed, 26% were seen once; the top ten hold roughly 13%. This clonotype was recorded once. This may arise from a read error, as a much more abundant clone is one base away. The sample consisted of PBMCs. The source of this sequence is a human donor in good health (CMV status not recorded). Some clones in this sample may be carry-over from other donors' samples.

The CDR3 DNA reads as TGTGCCAGCAGCTTAGCGCAAACGGCAGGTTCTCCGCAGCATTTT. It codes for CASSLAQTAGSPQHF. The chain is built from TRBV7-6 and TRBJ2-3, with unresolved D. The DNA end lines up better with TRBJ1-5; the J call may be wrong. The CDR3 has 15 amino acids. The germline V gene has CDR1 SGHVS and CDR2 FNYEAQ.